The 2 T cell receptor beta chains listed next were all sequenced from one sample in a study of radiation and T cells in renal cell carcinoma. The time point denotes: blood 4 weeks post-SBRT, at nephrectomy. Treatment here: 15 Gy SBRT to primary tumor, nephrectomy 4 weeks later. Sequencing was performed with immunoSEQ multiplex PCR; in TCRdb, only in-frame clones are kept and a portion is missing. The repertoire holds roughly 45,000 clones, with 70% to 85% as singletons. Material: blood, obtained from a patient whose treatment included radiotherapy and nephrectomy. Source of these receptors: a woman in her 70s with renal cell carcinoma.

The chain joins TRBV6-5 to TRBJ1-1; D is unresolved. V lost 0 bases and J lost 2, with 10 bases in between. The CDR3 length is 15 residues. Looked up from germline, CDR1 is MNHEY and CDR2 is SVGAGI. The CDR3 region is CASSYSGRVNTEAFF. CDR3 nucleotides: TGTGCCAGCAGTTACTCGGGCCGGGTAAACACTGAAGCTTTCTTT.

The CDR3, as DNA: TGTGCCAGCAGCTTGAATACTGGAAACACCATATATTTT. It is translated as CASSLNTGNTIYF. The genes are TRBV7-9 and TRBJ1-3; D gene uncertain. In germline, CDR1 is SEHNR, CDR2 FQNEAQ (reference sequence). Trimming shortened V by 3 bases and J by 2 bases, and 5 bases separated the two germline ends. CDR3 length: 13 amino acids. Full variable domain (missing parts from reference TRBV7-9 and TRBJ1-3): DTGVSQNPRHKITKRGQNVTFRCDPISEHNRLYWYRQTLGQGPEFLTYFQNEAQLEKSRLLSDRFSAERPKGSFSTLEIQRTEQGDSAMYLCASSLNTGNTIYFGEGSWLTVV.